This TCR beta chain was found in a study of T cell responses to AZD1222 COVID-19 vaccine. Second doses were pooled across both intervals (about 4 or about 12 weeks). V lost 0 bases and J 0 bases, leaving 12 bases between the germline ends. The CDR3 is made up of 16 amino acids. The germline CDR1 and CDR2 sequences are SGHTA and FQGNSA. Findings and limits, study-wide: Unmutated regions of variants are reportedly targeted by nearly half of spike-specific TCRs.

Assay used: immunoSEQ multiplex PCR; TCRdb lists only in-frame clones, some missing. The sample has some 86,000 clones; approximately 90% are singletons. On this clone: The antigen remains undetermined.

The genes are TRBV7-2 and TRBJ2-7, with D possibly TRBD1 on 6 matching bases. The starting material was peripheral blood, obtained 28 days after the second AZD1222 dose. The source is an adult who received the AZD1222 COVID-19 vaccine. The CDR3 loop is CASSLAATDSSYEQYF. Here the CDR3 DNA reads TGTGCCAGCAGCTTAGCGGCGACGGACAGCTCCTACGAGCAGTACTTC. Using reference TRBV7-2 and TRBJ2-7 for the parts outside the CDR3, the full variable domain is GAGVSQSPSNKVTEKGKDVELRCDPISGHTALYWYRQSLGQGLEFLIYFQGNSAPDKSGLPSDRFSAERTGGSVSTLTIQRTQQEDSAVYLCASSLAATDSSYEQYFGPGTRLTVT.